Reported below is one T cell receptor (beta chain). Other DNA sequences in the sample encode the same CDR3. V gave up 4 bases and J gave up 2 bases, with 12 bases separating them. From germline, CDR1 is SQVTM and CDR2 ANQGSEA. The CDR3 runs to 13 residues. These data are taken from a study of blood T cell repertoires in COVID-19. Across the whole study: Acute and convalescent COVID-19 specimens originated in the United States, Italy and Spain.

Per the original data handling: Reference gene primers were amplified, and this amplification served to estimate nucleated cell counts. TCRdb's copy holds only in-frame clones and misses some; the assay was immunoSEQ multiplex PCR. V, J and clone size derive from that table, while D and trimming were established from the DNA sequence. The repertoire includes tens of thousands of clones, roughly 90% of them detected once, and roughly a fifth sits in the top ten. The V gene is TRBV29-1, the J gene TRBJ2-7, with D perhaps matching TRBD2 (5 bases). The sequencing sample was made of peripheral blood. The clonotype comes from a woman in her fifties or sixties with active or convalescent COVID-19. The CDR3 spells CSVVRGNTYEQYF. DNA for the CDR3: TGCAGCGTTGTCAGAGGGAATACCTACGAGCAGTACTTC.